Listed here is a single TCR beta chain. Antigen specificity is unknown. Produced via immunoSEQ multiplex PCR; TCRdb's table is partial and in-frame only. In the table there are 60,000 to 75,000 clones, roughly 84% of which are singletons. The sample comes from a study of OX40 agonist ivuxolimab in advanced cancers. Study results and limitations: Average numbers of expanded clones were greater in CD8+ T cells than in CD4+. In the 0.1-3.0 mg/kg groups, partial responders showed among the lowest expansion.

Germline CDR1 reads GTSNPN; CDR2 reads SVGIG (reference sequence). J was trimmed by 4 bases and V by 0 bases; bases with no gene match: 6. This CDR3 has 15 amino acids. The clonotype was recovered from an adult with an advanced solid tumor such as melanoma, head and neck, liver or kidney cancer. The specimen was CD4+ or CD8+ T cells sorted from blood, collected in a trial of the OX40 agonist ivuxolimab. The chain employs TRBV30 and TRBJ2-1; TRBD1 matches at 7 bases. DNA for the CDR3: TGTGCCTGGAGTGTACAAGGGGGCTCGTACAATGAGCAGTTCTTC. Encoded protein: CAWSVQGGSYNEQFF.